The 6 T cell receptor beta chains in this list originate from one sample, sequenced in a study of shared clonotypes between healthy human individuals. Repertoires were generated with immunoSEQ multiplex PCR, while TCRdb's copy carries only in-frame clones and drops some. Here the sample spans hundreds of thousands of clones, approximately 73% being singletons. Source material: memory CD4+ T cells sorted from blood. Described subset: CD45RA-negative fraction. Receptors were obtained from a woman in her twenties or thirties in good health.

This clone has just a few counts. The rearrangement uses TRBV2 and TRBJ1-1; weak D call: TRBD1 (6 bases). Germline V gene data show CDR1 as SNHLY and CDR2 as FYNNEI. Trimming took 0 bases from V and 8 from J, leaving 16 bases between them. The CDR3 runs 15 residues. The CDR3 DNA follows: TGTGCCAGCAGTGAAGCAAGAGATTGGGGGCCCGAAGCTTTCTTT. Translated, it gives CASSEARDWGPEAFF.

Concerning this clone: Other DNA sequences within the sample encode an identical CDR3. This chain links TRBV5-1 with TRBJ1-4; 12 nucleotides align to TRBD1. This CDR3 spans 15 amino acids. CDR1 and CDR2 (germline): SGHRS, YFSETQ. With 4 bases clipped from V and 7 bases from J, the junction kept 5 bases outside the gene matches. Written as DNA, the CDR3 is TGCGCCAGCAGCCTAGGGGACAGGGGGCTTGAAAAACTGTTTTTT. As protein: CASSLGDRGLEKLFF.

The CDR3 sequence: CASSVAGNEQFF. CDR3 nucleotide sequence: TGCGCCAGCAGCGTAGCGGGGAATGAGCAGTTCTTC. The chain combines TRBV5-1 with TRBJ2-1; 8 nucleotides agree with TRBD2. Germline trimming cut 4 bases from V and 7 bases from J; bases unmatched to any gene: 1. Germline values: CDR1 SGHRS, CDR2 YFSETQ. The CDR3 loop spans 12 amino acids.

This chain links TRBV2 with TRBJ1-5, with D perhaps matching TRBD1 (5 bases). CDR1 SNHLY and CDR2 FYNNEI come from the germline V gene. Trimming stripped 0 bases from V and 6 bases from J, with 12 bases between. CDR3 length: 15 residues. The CDR3 bases are TGTGCCAGCAGTGAAGCGCTTGGGACGTCTCAGCCCCAGCATTTT. Its protein is CASSEALGTSQPQHF.

The rearrangement joins TRBV27 to TRBJ1-5; possibly TRBD1 for D (6 bases). CDR1 is MNHEY and CDR2 is SMNVEV in the germline V gene (reference sequence). CDR3 length: 17 residues. The V and J ends lost 6 bases and 0 bases respectively, with 18 bases between them. CDR3 sequence (DNA): TGTGCCAGCAGCCCGGGACAACTACCCTATAGCAATCAGCCCCAGCATTTT. The encoded protein is CASSPGQLPYSNQPQHF.

This clone appeared a few times. The chain joins TRBV28 to TRBJ2-1; 9 bases line up with TRBD1. V dropped 2 bases and J dropped 7; count of bases not matched to a gene: 12. Germline V gene lookup returns CDR1 MDHEN and CDR2 SYDVKM. The CDR3 covers 17 residues. CDR3 in amino acids: CASSLIGLSTGGNEQFF. The CDR3 nucleotides are TGTGCCAGCAGTTTAATTGGTTTATCGACAGGGGGTAATGAGCAGTTCTTC.